Listed below are T cell receptor beta chains from one sample, sequenced in a study of blood T cells in healthy people across ages. Using its own MiXCR run on the 5' RACE reads, TCRdb lists one record per CDR3 protein. Counted here are hundreds of thousands of distinct CDR3 sequences, about 53% occurring once; the ten biggest clones make up approximately 40%. The sample consisted of blood. These receptor sequences come from a man aged 55 to 70 in good health. Both conserved end residues are part of each CDR3. Fields, in order: V gene, J gene, clone size, D gene, CDR3 protein, CDR3 DNA. A D gene is named only where the DNA matches it firmly. Clone size is stated in some rows and not others, as once, few, many or a class when expanded.

V: TRBV9; J: TRBJ2-1; size: -; D: -; CDR3: CASSVGPTSSYNEQFF; DNA: TGTGCCAGCAGCGTAGGCCCTACGAGCTCCTACAATGAGCAGTTCTTC
V: TRBV3-1; J: TRBJ2-1; size: few; D: -; CDR3: CASSTASYEQFF; DNA: TGTGCCAGCAGCACTGCCAGTTATGAGCAGTTCTTC
V: TRBV24-1; J: TRBJ2-5; size: few; D: -; CDR3: CATSSAGTQYF; DNA: TGTGCCACCAGTTCTGCGGGGACCCAGTACTTC
V: TRBV10-2; J: TRBJ2-1; size: -; D: TRBD1; CDR3: CASSALGGHEQFF; DNA: TGCGCCAGCAGTGCGTTAGGGGGCCATGAGCAGTTCTTC
V: TRBV5-1; J: TRBJ2-1; size: -; D: TRBD1; CDR3: CASSPGTGFYNEQFF; DNA: TGCGCCAGCAGCCCCGGGACAGGGTTCTACAATGAGCAGTTCTTC
V: TRBV4-1; J: TRBJ2-3; size: -; D: -; CDR3: CASSQDRGLTDTQYF; DNA: TGCGCCAGCAGCCAAGATAGGGGACTCACAGATACGCAGTATTTT
V: TRBV7-2; J: TRBJ2-3; size: -; D: -; CDR3: CASTKLGGNGDTQYF; DNA: TGTGCCAGCACCAAGCTCGGGGGCAACGGGGATACGCAGTATTTT
V: TRBV27; J: TRBJ2-7; size: -; D: -; CDR3: CTSSPNGGRSHEQYF; DNA: TGTACCAGCAGTCCCAACGGCGGGCGCTCCCACGAGCAGTACTTC
V: TRBV6-4; J: TRBJ1-2; size: -; D: -; CDR3: CASRPGGEGNGYTF; DNA: TGTGCCAGCAGGCCTGGCGGAGAAGGGAATGGCTACACCTTC
V: TRBV4-2; J: TRBJ1-2; size: -; D: TRBD1; CDR3: CASSQAGTGANYGYTF; DNA: TGTGCCAGCAGCCAAGCCGGGACAGGGGCTAACTATGGCTACACCTTC
V: TRBV20-1; J: TRBJ2-3; size: -; D: TRBD2; CDR3: CSARGGGGLDTQYF; DNA: TGCAGTGCTAGAGGCGGGGGGGGCCTAGATACGCAGTATTTT
V: TRBV7-6; J: TRBJ2-5; size: few; D: TRBD1; CDR3: CASSAGQGPEGQYF; DNA: TGTGCCAGCAGCGCGGGACAGGGCCCGGAAGGGCAGTACTTC
V: TRBV7-2; J: TRBJ2-6; size: -; D: -; CDR3: CASSLYGTASSGANVLTF; DNA: TGTGCCAGCAGCTTATATGGTACAGCTAGCTCTGGGGCCAACGTCCTGACTTTC
V: TRBV12-3/TRBV12-4; J: TRBJ2-7; size: -; D: TRBD1; CDR3: CASSSPGQTSYEQYF; DNA: TGTGCCAGCAGTTCACCGGGACAGACCTCCTACGAGCAGTACTTC
V: TRBV7-9; J: TRBJ2-5; size: -; D: -; CDR3: CASSLYVDQETQYF; DNA: TGTGCCAGCAGCTTATACGTCGACCAAGAGACCCAGTACTTC
V: TRBV10-3; J: TRBJ1-4; size: -; D: TRBD1; CDR3: CAISGQGGEKLFF; DNA: TGTGCCATCAGTGGACAGGGCGGTGAAAAACTGTTTTTT
V: TRBV20-1; J: TRBJ2-5; size: -; D: -; CDR3: CSASSGAQETQYF; DNA: TGCAGTGCTAGCTCGGGGGCCCAAGAGACCCAGTACTTC
V: TRBV20-1; J: TRBJ2-4; size: -; D: TRBD2; CDR3: CSASYPTSGGPHNIQYF; DNA: TGCAGTGCTTCATATCCAACTAGCGGGGGGCCCCATAACATTCAGTACTTC
V: TRBV7-2; J: TRBJ2-1; size: -; D: TRBD1; CDR3: CASSLLGTASYNEQFF; DNA: TGTGCCAGCAGCTTACTAGGGACAGCCTCCTACAATGAGCAGTTCTTC
V: TRBV6-4; J: TRBJ1-2; size: -; D: -; CDR3: CASSPLGRGTYGYTF; DNA: TGTGCCAGCAGTCCCCTGGGGCGGGGGACCTATGGCTACACCTTC
V: TRBV7-8; J: TRBJ1-2; size: -; D: TRBD1; CDR3: CASSTDTGVNYGYTF; DNA: TGTGCCAGCAGCACAGACACAGGGGTAAACTATGGATACACCTTC
V: TRBV4-2; J: TRBJ2-3; size: few; D: -; CDR3: CASSPGPPGTDTQYF; DNA: TGTGCCAGCAGCCCCGGACCCCCCGGGACAGATACGCAGTATTTT
V: TRBV20-1; J: TRBJ2-7; size: -; D: -; CDR3: CSASAGLPSYEQYF; DNA: TGCAGTGCTAGTGCAGGGCTCCCCTCCTACGAGCAGTACTTC
V: TRBV5-1; J: TRBJ1-5; size: few; D: -; CDR3: CASSLGPLSNQPQHF; DNA: TGCGCCAGCAGCCTGGGACCCCTTAGCAATCAGCCCCAGCATTTT
V: TRBV6-5; J: TRBJ2-3; size: -; D: -; CDR3: CAILDGSTDTQYF; DNA: TGTGCCATCTTAGACGGGAGCACAGATACGCAGTATTTT
V: TRBV11-2; J: TRBJ2-5; size: once; D: -; CDR3: CASSAPGAPIQETQYF; DNA: TGTGCCAGCAGCGCCCCAGGGGCCCCTATCCAAGAGACCCAGTACTTC
V: TRBV4-1; J: TRBJ2-5; size: -; D: -; CDR3: CASSQATGRETQYF; DNA: TGCGCCAGCAGCCAGGCTACAGGGAGGGAGACCCAGTACTTC
V: TRBV6-2/TRBV6-3; J: TRBJ1-1; size: -; D: TRBD1; CDR3: CACSLRDRVYAEAFF; DNA: TGTGCCTGCAGCCTCCGGGACAGGGTGTATGCTGAAGCTTTCTTT
V: TRBV2; J: TRBJ2-1; size: -; D: -; CDR3: CASSGVGDREQFF; DNA: TGTGCCAGCTCCGGGGTAGGGGATCGTGAGCAGTTCTTC
V: TRBV20-1; J: TRBJ1-2; size: -; D: TRBD1; CDR3: CSATRGDYGYTF; DNA: TGCAGTGCTACCAGGGGGGACTATGGCTACACCTTC
V: TRBV2; J: TRBJ2-3; size: -; D: -; CDR3: CASVERGYTDTQYF; DNA: TGTGCCAGCGTTGAAAGGGGCTACACAGATACGCAGTATTTT
V: TRBV5-4; J: TRBJ2-6; size: -; D: -; CDR3: CASSLAATGPSGANVLTF; DNA: TGTGCCAGCAGCTTGGCAGCGACAGGACCCTCTGGGGCCAACGTCCTGACTTTC
V: TRBV7-8; J: TRBJ2-7; size: few; D: -; CDR3: CASSLAVFPYEQYF; DNA: TGTGCCAGCAGCTTAGCTGTCTTCCCCTACGAGCAGTACTTC
V: TRBV20-1; J: TRBJ2-1; size: -; D: TRBD2; CDR3: CSARLAGAYNEQFF; DNA: TGCAGTGCTAGACTAGCGGGGGCTTACAATGAGCAGTTCTTC
V: TRBV5-1; J: TRBJ2-5; size: -; D: TRBD1; CDR3: CASSWAGTEGETQYF; DNA: TGCGCCAGCAGCTGGGCCGGGACAGAGGGAGAGACCCAGTACTTC
V: TRBV4-1; J: TRBJ2-1; size: -; D: -; CDR3: CASSQTAGRGNNNEQFF; DNA: TGCGCCAGCAGCCAAACTGCGGGCCGAGGGAACAACAATGAGCAGTTCTTC
V: TRBV28; J: TRBJ2-5; size: -; D: -; CDR3: CASSLRDGVQETQYF; DNA: TGTGCCAGCAGTTTGCGGGACGGGGTACAAGAGACCCAGTACTTC
V: TRBV18; J: TRBJ1-2; size: -; D: -; CDR3: CASSPPSQNYGYTF; DNA: TGTGCCAGCTCACCACCGAGTCAAAACTATGGCTACACCTTC
V: TRBV11-2; J: TRBJ2-7; size: -; D: -; CDR3: CASSALLRSPQYF; DNA: TGTGCCAGCAGCGCCCTTCTGAGGTCCCCGCAGTACTTC
V: TRBV12-3/TRBV12-4; J: TRBJ2-1; size: -; D: TRBD2; CDR3: CASSLDPRVAGYNEQFF; DNA: TGTGCCAGCAGTTTAGACCCACGGGTAGCGGGGTACAATGAGCAGTTCTTC
V: TRBV7-8; J: TRBJ2-1; size: -; D: TRBD2; CDR3: CASSLGTSGGALIYEQFF; DNA: TGTGCCAGCAGCCTGGGGACTAGCGGGGGGGCCTTGATCTATGAGCAGTTCTTC
V: TRBV13; J: TRBJ2-5; size: few; D: -; CDR3: CASSYFIPPLLQETQYF; DNA: TGTGCCAGCAGCTACTTTATACCCCCTCTTCTTCAAGAGACCCAGTACTTC
V: TRBV6-1; J: TRBJ2-7; size: -; D: TRBD1; CDR3: CASSGDVGQAIYEQYF; DNA: TGTGCCAGCAGTGGGGACGTTGGACAGGCCATCTACGAGCAGTACTTC
V: TRBV5-1; J: TRBJ2-1; size: -; D: TRBD2; CDR3: CASSTGGASYNEQFF; DNA: TGCGCCAGCAGCACCGGGGGGGCCTCCTACAATGAGCAGTTCTTC
V: TRBV4-1; J: TRBJ1-2; size: few; D: TRBD1; CDR3: CASSIRQGYGYTF; DNA: TGCGCCAGCAGCATAAGACAGGGGTATGGCTACACCTTC
V: TRBV6-6; J: TRBJ1-6; size: -; D: -; CDR3: CASSYSRGRFMGSPLHF; DNA: TGTGCCAGCAGTTACTCGAGAGGGCGGTTCATGGGGTCACCCCTCCACTTT
V: TRBV27; J: TRBJ2-7; size: -; D: -; CDR3: CASSFSGRASSYEQYF; DNA: TGTGCCAGCAGTTTTTCTGGCAGGGCTAGCTCCTACGAGCAGTACTTC
V: TRBV5-1; J: TRBJ2-1; size: -; D: TRBD2; CDR3: CASSLLAGDYNEQFF; DNA: TGCGCCAGCAGCTTACTAGCGGGGGACTACAATGAGCAGTTCTTC
V: TRBV4-2; J: TRBJ2-5; size: -; D: -; CDR3: CASSRPGRGRMETQYF; DNA: TGTGCCAGCAGCCGCCCGGGGCGGGGGCGTATGGAGACCCAGTACTTC
V: TRBV6-1; J: TRBJ2-5; size: -; D: TRBD2; CDR3: CASSGGRGNVETQYF; DNA: TGTGCCAGCAGTGGGGGGAGGGGAAATGTGGAGACCCAGTACTTC
V: TRBV20-1; J: TRBJ2-4; size: few; D: -; CDR3: CSASDSPKGKNIQYF; DNA: TGCAGTGCTTCGGACAGTCCGAAGGGCAAAAACATTCAGTACTTC
V: TRBV7-6; J: TRBJ2-3; size: -; D: -; CDR3: CASSRNQGRGTQYF; DNA: TGTGCCAGCAGCCGTAACCAGGGGAGGGGTACGCAGTATTTT
V: TRBV6-1; J: TRBJ1-2; size: few; D: -; CDR3: CASSEVGRPYGYTF; DNA: TGTGCCAGCAGTGAAGTCGGGCGCCCCTATGGCTACACCTTC
V: TRBV7-2; J: TRBJ2-1; size: -; D: TRBD1; CDR3: CASSFTGGNEQFF; DNA: TGTGCCAGCAGCTTTACAGGGGGCAATGAGCAGTTCTTC
V: TRBV11-2; J: TRBJ2-7; size: few; D: -; CDR3: CASKVGMVTYEQYF; DNA: TGTGCCAGCAAAGTAGGGATGGTGACTTACGAGCAGTACTTC
V: TRBV4-1; J: TRBJ1-2; size: -; D: -; CDR3: CASSQDAAGPTGYGYTF; DNA: TGCGCCAGCAGCCAAGATGCGGCAGGGCCCACGGGCTATGGCTACACCTTC
V: TRBV7-6; J: TRBJ2-1; size: -; D: TRBD2; CDR3: CASSPMGGGPNNEQFF; DNA: TGTGCCAGCAGCCCCATGGGCGGGGGGCCAAACAATGAGCAGTTCTTC
V: TRBV4-1; J: TRBJ1-2; size: -; D: -; CDR3: CASSPQAQTNYGYTF; DNA: TGCGCCAGCAGCCCCCAAGCACAAACAAACTATGGCTACACCTTC
V: TRBV20-1; J: TRBJ1-4; size: -; D: -; CDR3: CSARDPANEKLFF; DNA: TGCAGTGCTAGAGATCCGGCTAATGAAAAACTGTTTTTT